This T cell receptor (beta chain) was obtained from a study of regulatory T cells in long-lasting Graves disease. HTBI primers from iRepertoire and Arm-PCR of CDR3 regions yielded the TCR beta libraries. Per the study methods: Among the samples, around 61 TRBV and approximately 13 TRBJ segments were identified. One entry per CDR3 protein results from TCRdb running MiXCR on the multiplex PCR reads. For this entry, the V and J calls and clone size follow TCRdb and not the study's own pipeline. This sample has about 460,000 distinct CDR3 sequences, with 14% found just once. The sample's time point: newly diagnosed GD, antithyroid drugs for less than 3 months. Construction of the TCR library relied on RNA isolated from PBMCs. An endocrinology department in Xi'an, China, recruited the patients. The J segment lost 5 bases and the V segment lost 4 bases, leaving 6 bases of the junction unmatched. Germline CDR1 SGHRS, CDR2 YFSETQ. The CDR3 totals 14 residues.

The data were also submitted as part of a second study, on T cells in Graves' hyperthyroidism and ophthalmopathy.

The starting material was peripheral blood mononuclear cells (PBMCs), obtained at new diagnosis, from a patient treated with antithyroid drugs. V usage is TRBV5-1 and J usage is TRBJ2-3, with 8 bases lining up with TRBD2. This TCR came from a woman aged 45-65 years with Graves disease. The CDR3 reads CASSTDRGGDTQYF. CDR3 sequence (DNA): TGCGCCAGCAGCACGGACCGGGGGGGAGATACGCAGTATTTT. Full variable domain (remainder filled in from reference TRBV5-1 and TRBJ2-3): KAGVTQTPRYLIKTRGQQVTLSCSPISGHRSVSWYQQTPGQGLQFLFEYFSETQRNKGNFPGRFSGRQFSNSRSEMNVSTLELGDSALYLCASSTDRGGDTQYFGPGTRLTVL.